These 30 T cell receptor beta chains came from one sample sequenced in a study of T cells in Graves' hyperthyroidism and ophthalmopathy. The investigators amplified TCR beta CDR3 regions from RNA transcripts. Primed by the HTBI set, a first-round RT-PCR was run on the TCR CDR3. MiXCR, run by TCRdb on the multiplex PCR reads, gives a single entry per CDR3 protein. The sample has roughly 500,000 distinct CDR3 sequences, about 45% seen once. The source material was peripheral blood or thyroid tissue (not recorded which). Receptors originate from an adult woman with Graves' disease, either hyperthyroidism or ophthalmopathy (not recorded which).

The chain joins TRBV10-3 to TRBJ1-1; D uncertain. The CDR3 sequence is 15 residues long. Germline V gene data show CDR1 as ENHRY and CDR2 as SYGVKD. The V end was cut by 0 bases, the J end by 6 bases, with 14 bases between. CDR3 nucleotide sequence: TGTGCCATCAGTGAGTCTGGGATCTTCAACTCTGAAGCTTTCTTT. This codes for CAISESGIFNSEAFF.

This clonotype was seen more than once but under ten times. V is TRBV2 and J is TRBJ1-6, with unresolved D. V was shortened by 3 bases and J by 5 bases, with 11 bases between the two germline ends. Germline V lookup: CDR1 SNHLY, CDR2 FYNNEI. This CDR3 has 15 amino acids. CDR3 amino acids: CASSEPSRNNSPLHF. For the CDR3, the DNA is TGTGCCAGCAGTGAGCCAAGCCGTAATAATTCACCCCTCCACTTT.

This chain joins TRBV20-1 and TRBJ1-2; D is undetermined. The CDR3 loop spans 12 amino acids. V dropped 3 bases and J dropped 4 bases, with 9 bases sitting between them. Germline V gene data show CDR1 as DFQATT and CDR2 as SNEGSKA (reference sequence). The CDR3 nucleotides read TGCAGTGCTAGCCCCAACGGCTATGGCTACACCTTC. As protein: CSASPNGYGYTF.

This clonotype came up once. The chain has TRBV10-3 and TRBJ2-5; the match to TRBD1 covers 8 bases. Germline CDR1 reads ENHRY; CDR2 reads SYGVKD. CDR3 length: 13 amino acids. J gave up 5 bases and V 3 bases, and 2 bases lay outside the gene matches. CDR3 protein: CAISDRGLETQYF. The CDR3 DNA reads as TGTGCCATCAGTGACAGGGGGCTGGAGACCCAGTACTTC.

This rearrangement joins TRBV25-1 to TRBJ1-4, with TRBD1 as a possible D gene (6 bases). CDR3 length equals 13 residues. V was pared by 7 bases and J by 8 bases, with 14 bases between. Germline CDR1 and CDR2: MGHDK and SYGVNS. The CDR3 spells CASTGGAREKLFF. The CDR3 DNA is TGTGCCAGCACCGGGGGGGCACGGGAAAAACTGTTTTTT.

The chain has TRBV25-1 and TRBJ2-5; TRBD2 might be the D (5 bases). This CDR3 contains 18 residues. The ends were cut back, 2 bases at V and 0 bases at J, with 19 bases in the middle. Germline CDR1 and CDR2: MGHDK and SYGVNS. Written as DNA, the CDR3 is TGTGCCAGCAGTGAAAACCCCGGGGTGTGGGATTACCAAGAGACCCAGTACTTC. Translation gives CASSENPGVWDYQETQYF.

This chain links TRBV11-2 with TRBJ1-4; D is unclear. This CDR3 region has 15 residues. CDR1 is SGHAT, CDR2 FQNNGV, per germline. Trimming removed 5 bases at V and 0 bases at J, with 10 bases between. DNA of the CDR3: TGTGCCAGCAGCCCAATTGGGGCAACTAATGAAAAACTGTTTTTT. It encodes CASSPIGATNEKLFF.

In DNA form, the CDR3 reads TGTGCCAGCAGTGCCTCGGACAGGGATTCACCCCTCCACTTT. The encoded protein is CASSASDRDSPLHF. This rearrangement joins TRBV6-1 to TRBJ1-6; 8 nucleotides align to TRBD1. The CDR3 is 14 amino acids. The V segment lost 4 bases and the J segment 8 bases; nucleotides outside the gene matches: 4. The germline CDR1 and CDR2 sequences are MNHNS and SASEGT.

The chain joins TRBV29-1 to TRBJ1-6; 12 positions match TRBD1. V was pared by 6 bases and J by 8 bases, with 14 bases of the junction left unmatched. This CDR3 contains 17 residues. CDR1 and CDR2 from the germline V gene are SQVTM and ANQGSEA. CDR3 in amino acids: CSVSAGTGGASDSPLHF. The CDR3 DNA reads TGCAGCGTCAGTGCCGGGACAGGGGGCGCATCTGATTCACCCCTCCACTTT.

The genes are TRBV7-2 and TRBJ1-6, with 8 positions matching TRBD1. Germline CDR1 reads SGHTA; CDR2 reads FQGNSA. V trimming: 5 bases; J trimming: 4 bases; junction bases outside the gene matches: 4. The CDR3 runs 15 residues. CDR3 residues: CASSPGTGYNSPLHF. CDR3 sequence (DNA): TGTGCCAGCAGCCCTGGGACAGGATATAATTCACCCCTCCACTTT.

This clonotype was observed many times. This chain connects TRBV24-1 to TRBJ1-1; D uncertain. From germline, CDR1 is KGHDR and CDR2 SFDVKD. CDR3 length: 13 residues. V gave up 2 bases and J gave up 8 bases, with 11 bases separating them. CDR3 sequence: CATSDSPSSEAFF. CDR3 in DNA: TGTGCCACCAGTGATTCTCCCTCCTCCGAAGCTTTCTTT.

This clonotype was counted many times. CDR3 coding DNA: TGCAGTGCTACAGAGGGCACTGAAGCTTTCTTT. It specifies CSATEGTEAFF. V gene TRBV20-1 combines with J gene TRBJ1-1; D gene uncertain. V was trimmed by 4 bases and J by 4 bases, leaving 7 bases between them. This CDR3 comprises 11 residues. Germline V lookup: CDR1 DFQATT, CDR2 SNEGSKA (reference sequence).

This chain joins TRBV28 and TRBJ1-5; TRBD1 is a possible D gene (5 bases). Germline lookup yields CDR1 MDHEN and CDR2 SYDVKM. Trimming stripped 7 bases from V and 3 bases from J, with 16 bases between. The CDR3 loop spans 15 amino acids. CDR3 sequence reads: CASNLGTEYNQPQHF. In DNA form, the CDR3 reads TGTGCCAGCAATTTGGGGACGGAGTACAATCAGCCCCAGCATTTT.

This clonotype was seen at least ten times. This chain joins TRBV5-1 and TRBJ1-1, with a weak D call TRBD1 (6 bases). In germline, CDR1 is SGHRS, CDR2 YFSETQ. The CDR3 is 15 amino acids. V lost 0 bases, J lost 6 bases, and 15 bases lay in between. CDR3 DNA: TGCGCCAGCAGCTTGGCCCAGGGGCATGGCGCTGAAGCTTTCTTT. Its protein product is CASSLAQGHGAEAFF.

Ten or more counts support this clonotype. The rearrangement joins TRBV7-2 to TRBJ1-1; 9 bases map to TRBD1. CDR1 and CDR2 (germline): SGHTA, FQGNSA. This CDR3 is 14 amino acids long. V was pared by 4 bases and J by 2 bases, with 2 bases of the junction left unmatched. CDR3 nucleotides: TGTGCCAGCAGCTGGGGACAGGGTAACACTGAAGCTTTCTTT. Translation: CASSWGQGNTEAFF. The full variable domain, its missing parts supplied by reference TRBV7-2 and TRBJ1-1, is GAGVSQSPSNKVTEKGKDVELRCDPISGHTALYWYRQSLGQGLEFLIYFQGNSAPDKSGLPSDRFSAERTGGSVSTLTIQRTQQEDSAVYLCASSWGQGNTEAFFGQGTRLTVV.

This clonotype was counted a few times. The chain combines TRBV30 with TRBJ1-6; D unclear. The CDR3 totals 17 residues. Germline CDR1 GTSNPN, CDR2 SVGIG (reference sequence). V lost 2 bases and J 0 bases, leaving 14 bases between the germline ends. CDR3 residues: CAWSRMQEGSYNSPLHF. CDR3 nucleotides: TGTGCCTGGAGTCGTATGCAGGAGGGCTCCTATAATTCACCCCTCCACTTT.

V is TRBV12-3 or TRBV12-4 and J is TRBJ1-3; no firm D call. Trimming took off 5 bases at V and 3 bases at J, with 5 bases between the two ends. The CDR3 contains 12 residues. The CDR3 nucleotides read TGTGCCAGCAGTAACCATGGAAACACCATATATTTT. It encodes CASSNHGNTIYF.

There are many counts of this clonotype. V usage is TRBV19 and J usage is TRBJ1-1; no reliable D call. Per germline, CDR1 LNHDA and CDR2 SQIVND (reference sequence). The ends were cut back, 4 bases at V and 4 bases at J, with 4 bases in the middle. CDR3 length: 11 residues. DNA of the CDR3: TGTGCCAGTAGTACGTTCACTGAAGCTTTCTTT. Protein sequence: CASSTFTEAFF.

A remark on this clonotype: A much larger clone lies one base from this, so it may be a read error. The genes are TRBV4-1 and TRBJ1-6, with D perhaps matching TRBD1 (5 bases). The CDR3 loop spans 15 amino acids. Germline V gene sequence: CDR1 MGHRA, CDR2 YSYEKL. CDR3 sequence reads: CTSSQDQGGRSPLHF. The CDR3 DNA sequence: TGCACCAGCAGCCAAGATCAGGGAGGGAGATCACCCCTCCACTTT.

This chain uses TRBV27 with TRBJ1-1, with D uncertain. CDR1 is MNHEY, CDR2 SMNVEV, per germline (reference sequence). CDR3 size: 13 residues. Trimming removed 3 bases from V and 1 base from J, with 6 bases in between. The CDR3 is CASSLSENTEAFF. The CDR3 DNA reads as TGTGCCAGCAGTTTGTCGGAGAACACTGAAGCTTTCTTT.

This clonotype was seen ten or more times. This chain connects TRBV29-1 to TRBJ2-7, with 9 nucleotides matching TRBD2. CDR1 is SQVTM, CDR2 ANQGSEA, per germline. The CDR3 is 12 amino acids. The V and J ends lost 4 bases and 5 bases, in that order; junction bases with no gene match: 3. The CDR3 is CSVVLAGNEQYF. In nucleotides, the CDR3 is TGCAGCGTTGTCCTAGCGGGAAACGAGCAGTACTTC.

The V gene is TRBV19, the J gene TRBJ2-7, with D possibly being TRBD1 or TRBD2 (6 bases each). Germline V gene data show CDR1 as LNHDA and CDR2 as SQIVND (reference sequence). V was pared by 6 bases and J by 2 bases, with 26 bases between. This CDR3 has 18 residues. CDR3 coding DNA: TGTGCCAGTAGAAACTCCCACGGCAGACTAGGGGGTACCTACGAGCAGTACTTC. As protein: CASRNSHGRLGGTYEQYF.

The CDR3: CATERRDPRRGLETQYF. DNA of the CDR3: TGTGCCACCGAACGCAGGGACCCAAGGCGAGGTCTGGAGACCCAGTACTTC. The genes are TRBV24-1 and TRBJ2-5, with D perhaps matching TRBD1 or TRBD2 (5 bases each). The CDR3 is 17 residues long. The germline V and J ends were trimmed by 9 bases and 5 bases, with 27 bases remaining between them. CDR1 is KGHDR and CDR2 is SFDVKD in the germline V gene.

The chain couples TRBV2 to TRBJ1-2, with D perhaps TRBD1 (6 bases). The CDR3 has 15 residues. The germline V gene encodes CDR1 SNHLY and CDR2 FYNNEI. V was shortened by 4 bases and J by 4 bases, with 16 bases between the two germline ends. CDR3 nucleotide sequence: TGTGCCAGCAGTGCTGTGGACAGATCTTCCTATGGCTACACCTTC. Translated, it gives CASSAVDRSSYGYTF.

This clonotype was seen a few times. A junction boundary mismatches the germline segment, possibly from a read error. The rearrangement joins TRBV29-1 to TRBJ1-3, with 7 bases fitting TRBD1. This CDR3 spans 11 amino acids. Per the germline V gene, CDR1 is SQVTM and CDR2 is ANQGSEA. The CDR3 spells CSVGRETGSDF. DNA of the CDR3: TGCAGCGTTGGACGAGAGACAGGGTCGGATTTT.

The CDR3 protein is CASGTGGGYQETQYF. The CDR3 bases are TGTGCCAGTGGGACAGGAGGTGGCTACCAAGAGACCCAGTACTTC. This chain uses TRBV6-2 or TRBV6-3 with TRBJ2-5; 8 nucleotides match TRBD1. The V gene end was trimmed by 9 bases and the J gene end by 0 bases; junction bases not matched to a gene: 9. This CDR3 contains 15 residues. Per germline, CDR1 MNHEY and CDR2 SVGEGT.

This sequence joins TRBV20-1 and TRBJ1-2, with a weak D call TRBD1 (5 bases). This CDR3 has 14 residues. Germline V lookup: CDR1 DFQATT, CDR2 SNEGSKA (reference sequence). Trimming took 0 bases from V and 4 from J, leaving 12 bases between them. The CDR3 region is CSARDVQGGYGYTF. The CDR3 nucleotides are TGCAGTGCTAGAGATGTGCAGGGCGGCTATGGCTACACCTTC.

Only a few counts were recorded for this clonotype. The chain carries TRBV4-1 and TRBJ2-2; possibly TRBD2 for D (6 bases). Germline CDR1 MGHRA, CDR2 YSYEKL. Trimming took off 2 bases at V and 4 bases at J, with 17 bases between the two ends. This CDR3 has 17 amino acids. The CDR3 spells CASSQNPAIAVTGELFF. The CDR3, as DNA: TGCGCCAGCAGCCAAAACCCGGCGATAGCGGTCACCGGGGAGCTGTTTTTT.

The DNA of the CDR3 is TGCGCCAGCAGGTTCCTCCGGGGGTCGGGAGAGACCCAGTACTTC. It codes for CASRFLRGSGETQYF. The chain joins TRBV5-1 to TRBJ2-5, with D perhaps TRBD2 (6 bases). Trimming pared 5 bases from V and 4 bases from J, leaving 18 bases between. The germline V gene encodes CDR1 SGHRS and CDR2 YFSETQ. The CDR3 consists of 15 residues.

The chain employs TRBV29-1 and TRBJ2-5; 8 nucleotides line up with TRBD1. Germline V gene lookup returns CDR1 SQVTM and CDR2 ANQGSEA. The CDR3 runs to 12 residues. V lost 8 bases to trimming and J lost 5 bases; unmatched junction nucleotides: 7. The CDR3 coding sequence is TGCAGCCAAGGACAGGGCAGGGAGACCCAGTACTTC. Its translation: CSQGQGRETQYF.